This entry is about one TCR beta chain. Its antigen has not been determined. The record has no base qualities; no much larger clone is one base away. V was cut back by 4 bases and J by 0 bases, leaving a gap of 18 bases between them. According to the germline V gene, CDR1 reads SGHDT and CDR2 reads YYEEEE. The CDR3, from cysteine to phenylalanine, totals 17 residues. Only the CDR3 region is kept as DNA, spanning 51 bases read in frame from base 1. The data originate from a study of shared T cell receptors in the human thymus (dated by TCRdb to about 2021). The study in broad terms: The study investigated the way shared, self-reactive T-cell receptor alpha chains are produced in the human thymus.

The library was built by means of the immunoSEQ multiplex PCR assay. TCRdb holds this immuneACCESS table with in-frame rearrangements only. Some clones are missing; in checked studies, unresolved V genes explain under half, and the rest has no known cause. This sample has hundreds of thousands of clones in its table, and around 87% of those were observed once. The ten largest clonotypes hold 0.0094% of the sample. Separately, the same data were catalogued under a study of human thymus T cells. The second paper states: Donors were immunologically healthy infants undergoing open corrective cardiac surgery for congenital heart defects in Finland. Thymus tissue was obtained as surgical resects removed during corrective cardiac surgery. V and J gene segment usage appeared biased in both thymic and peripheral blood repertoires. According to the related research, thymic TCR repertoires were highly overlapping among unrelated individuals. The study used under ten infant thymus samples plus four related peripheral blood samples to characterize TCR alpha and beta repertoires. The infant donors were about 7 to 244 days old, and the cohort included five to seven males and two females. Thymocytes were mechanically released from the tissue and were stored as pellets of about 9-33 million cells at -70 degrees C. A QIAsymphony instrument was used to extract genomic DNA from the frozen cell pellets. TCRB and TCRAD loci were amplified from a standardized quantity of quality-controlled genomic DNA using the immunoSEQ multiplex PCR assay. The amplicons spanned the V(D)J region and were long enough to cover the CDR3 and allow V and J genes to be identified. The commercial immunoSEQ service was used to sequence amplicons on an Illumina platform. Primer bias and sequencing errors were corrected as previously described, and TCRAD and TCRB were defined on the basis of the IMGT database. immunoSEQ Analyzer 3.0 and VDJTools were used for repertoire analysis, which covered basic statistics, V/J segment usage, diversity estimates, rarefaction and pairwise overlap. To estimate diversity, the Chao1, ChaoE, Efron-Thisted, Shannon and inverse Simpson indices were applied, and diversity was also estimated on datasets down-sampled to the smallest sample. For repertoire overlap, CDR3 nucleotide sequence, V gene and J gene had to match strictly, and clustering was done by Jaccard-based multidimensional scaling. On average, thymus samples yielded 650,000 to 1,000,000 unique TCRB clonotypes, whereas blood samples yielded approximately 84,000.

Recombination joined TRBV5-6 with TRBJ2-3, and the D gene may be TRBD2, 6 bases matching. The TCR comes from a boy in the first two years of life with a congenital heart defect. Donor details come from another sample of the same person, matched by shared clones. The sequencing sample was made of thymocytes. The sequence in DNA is TGTGCCAGCAGCGGGGGGTTGTCCGGGATTAGCACAGATACGCAGTATTTT. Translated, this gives CASSGGLSGISTDTQYF.